This passage covers 5 T cell receptor beta chains from one sample sequenced in a study of blood T cell repertoires in COVID-19. TCRdb's copy holds only in-frame clones and misses some; the assay was immunoSEQ multiplex PCR. Among 95,000 or so clones listed, about nine tenths were seen once. Sequences were obtained from peripheral blood. The receptors shown here come from a woman between 70 and 85 years old with acute or convalescent COVID-19.

V is TRBV5-1 and J is TRBJ1-6, with TRBD1 as a possible D gene (6 bases). V lost 0 bases and J 8 bases, leaving 12 bases between the germline ends. This CDR3 is built from 15 residues. The V gene's germline CDR1 is SGHRS and CDR2 YFSETQ. CDR3 region: CASSLGGQIDSPLHF. CDR3 DNA sequence: TGCGCCAGCAGCTTGGGGGGGCAAATAGATTCACCCCTCCACTTT.

The rearrangement uses TRBV18 and TRBJ2-5, with 9 bases lining up with TRBD1. This CDR3 contains 15 residues. Germline-derived CDR1 and CDR2 are KGHSH and LQKENI. V shed 3 bases and J 4 bases; nucleotides not matched to a gene: 6. CDR3 amino acids: CASSPGQGGGETQYF. CDR3 DNA sequence: TGTGCCAGCTCACCGGGACAGGGTGGTGGAGAGACCCAGTACTTC.

This chain joins TRBV30 and TRBJ2-7; D uncertain. Deletions cut 2 bases from V and 3 bases from J, with 20 bases between. The germline V gene encodes CDR1 GTSNPN and CDR2 SVGIG (reference sequence). There are 16 residues in the CDR3. CDR3 in DNA: TGTGCCTGGAGTACCGCCTGGTCTTTCTACTACTACGAGCAGTACTTC. The encoded protein is CAWSTAWSFYYYEQYF.

A single count supports this clone. This chain connects TRBV6-1 to TRBJ2-7, with D possibly matching TRBD2 (6 bases). The CDR3 runs 15 residues. Germline lookup yields CDR1 MNHNS and CDR2 SASEGT. Trimming stripped 3 bases from V and 3 bases from J, with 15 bases between. The CDR3 reads CASSEGTGSIYEQYV. CDR3 DNA: TGTGCCAGCAGTGAGGGGACCGGGAGTATCTACGAGCAGTACGTC.

The genes are TRBV19 and TRBJ1-2; D ambiguous. The CDR3 totals 15 residues. Germline-derived CDR1 and CDR2 are LNHDA and SQIVND (reference sequence). Between the trimmed V and J ends, which lost 3 bases and 0 bases, there was a span of 11 bases. This CDR3 reads CASSIVRATNYGYTF. In DNA, the CDR3 is TGTGCCAGTAGTATTGTGCGAGCCACTAACTATGGCTACACCTTC.